This T cell receptor (beta chain) comes out of a study of CD8+ T cells in alopecia areata. Extraction and reverse transcription of RNA yielded cDNA as the sequencing template. The assay was immunoSEQ multiplex PCR, and TCRdb's table has in-frame clones only and misses some. The sample lists some 150,000 clones; 50% to 75% were seen once. Findings of the study overall: Baseline CD8+ expansion's link to response remains uncertain, as there was one nonresponder. With tofacitinib ongoing, many expanded lesional clones persisted in both scalp and blood.

Described treatment: oral pan-JAK inhibitor, 5-10 mg twice daily. The CDR3 runs 16 residues. V trimming: 2 bases; J trimming: 8 bases; junction bases outside the gene matches: 13. CDR1 and CDR2 from the germline V gene are SGHRS and YFSETQ. Notes on this clone: Antigen specificity is unknown.

V gene TRBV5-1 combines with J gene TRBJ1-2; 9 bases map to TRBD1. This sample comprised CD4+ T cells sorted from blood, obtained at approximately week 61, from a patient treated with tofacitinib. The receptor's source is a human donor with alopecia areata. CDR3 sequence (DNA): TGCGCCAGCAGCTTCTCTCTATGGGACAGGGAAGAGGGCTACACCTTC. Translation gives CASSFSLWDREEGYTF.